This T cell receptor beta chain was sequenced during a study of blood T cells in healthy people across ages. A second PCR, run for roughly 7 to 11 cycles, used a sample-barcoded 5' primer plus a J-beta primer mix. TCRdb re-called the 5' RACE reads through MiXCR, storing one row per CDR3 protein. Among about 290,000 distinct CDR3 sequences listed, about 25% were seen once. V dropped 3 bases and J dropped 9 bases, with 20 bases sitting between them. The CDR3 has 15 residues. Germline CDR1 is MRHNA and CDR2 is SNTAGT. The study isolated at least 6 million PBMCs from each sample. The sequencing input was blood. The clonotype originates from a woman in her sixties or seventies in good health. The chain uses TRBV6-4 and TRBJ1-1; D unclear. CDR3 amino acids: CASSEGKRNRGQAFF. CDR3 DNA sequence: TGTGCCAGCAGTGAAGGGAAGAGGAACCGAGGTCAAGCTTTCTTT.